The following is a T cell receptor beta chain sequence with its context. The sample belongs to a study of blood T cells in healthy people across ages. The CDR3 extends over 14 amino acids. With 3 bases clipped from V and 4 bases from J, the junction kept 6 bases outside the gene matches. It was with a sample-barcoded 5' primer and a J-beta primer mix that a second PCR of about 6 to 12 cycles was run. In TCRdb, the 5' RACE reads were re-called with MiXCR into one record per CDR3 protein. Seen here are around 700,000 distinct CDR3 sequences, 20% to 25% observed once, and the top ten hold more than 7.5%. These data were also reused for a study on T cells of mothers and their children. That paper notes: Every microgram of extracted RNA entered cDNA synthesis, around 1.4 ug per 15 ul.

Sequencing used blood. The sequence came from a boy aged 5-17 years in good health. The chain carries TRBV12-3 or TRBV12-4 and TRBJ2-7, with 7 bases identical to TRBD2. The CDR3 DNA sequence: TGTGCCAGCAGTTTTGGGGGGAGGGCGTACGAGCAGTACTTC. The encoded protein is CASSFGGRAYEQYF.